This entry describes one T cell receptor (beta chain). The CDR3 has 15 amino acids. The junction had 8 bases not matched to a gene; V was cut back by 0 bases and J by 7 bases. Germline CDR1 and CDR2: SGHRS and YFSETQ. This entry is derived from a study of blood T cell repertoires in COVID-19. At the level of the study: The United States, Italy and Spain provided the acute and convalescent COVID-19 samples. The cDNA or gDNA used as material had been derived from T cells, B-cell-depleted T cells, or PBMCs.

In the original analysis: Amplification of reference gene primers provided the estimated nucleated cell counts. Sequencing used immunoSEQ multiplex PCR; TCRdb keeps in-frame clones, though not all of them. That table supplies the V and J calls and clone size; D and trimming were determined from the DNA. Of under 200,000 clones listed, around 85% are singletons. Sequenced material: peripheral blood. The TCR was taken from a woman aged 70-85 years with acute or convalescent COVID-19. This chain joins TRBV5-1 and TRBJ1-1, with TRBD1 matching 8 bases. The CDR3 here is CASSLEGQGAGEAFF. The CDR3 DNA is TGCGCCAGCAGCTTGGAGGGCCAGGGGGCCGGTGAAGCTTTCTTT. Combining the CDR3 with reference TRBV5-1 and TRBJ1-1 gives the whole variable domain KAGVTQTPRYLIKTRGQQVTLSCSPISGHRSVSWYQQTPGQGLQFLFEYFSETQRNKGNFPGRFSGRQFSNSRSEMNVSTLELGDSALYLCASSLEGQGAGEAFFGQGTRLTVV.